This T cell receptor (beta chain) was observed in a study of spatial heterogeneity in lung cancer. The presence of a unique molecular identifier marked each TCR cDNA molecule. TCRdb processed the 5' RACE reads anew with MiXCR; each CDR3 protein has one entry. This table has around 110,000 distinct CDR3 sequences, about 12% appearing once. V shed 6 bases and J 6 bases; nucleotides not matched to a gene: 3. CDR3 length: 13 amino acids. CDR1 ENHRY and CDR2 SYGVKD come from the germline V gene. Time point indicated: blood at routine non-recurrence follow-up after resection. Whole RNA from tumor, nontumor lung or frozen PBMC was sequenced unsorted. This clonotype appeared a few times.

This TCR came from a male donor with early-stage non-small cell lung cancer. The chain carries TRBV10-3 and TRBJ1-4; 8 bases are a match to TRBD1. Specimen: PBMCs, collected at follow-up. The CDR3 loop is CAISRGRDEKLFF. The CDR3 DNA reads as TGTGCCATCAGCAGGGGGCGGGATGAAAAACTGTTTTTT.